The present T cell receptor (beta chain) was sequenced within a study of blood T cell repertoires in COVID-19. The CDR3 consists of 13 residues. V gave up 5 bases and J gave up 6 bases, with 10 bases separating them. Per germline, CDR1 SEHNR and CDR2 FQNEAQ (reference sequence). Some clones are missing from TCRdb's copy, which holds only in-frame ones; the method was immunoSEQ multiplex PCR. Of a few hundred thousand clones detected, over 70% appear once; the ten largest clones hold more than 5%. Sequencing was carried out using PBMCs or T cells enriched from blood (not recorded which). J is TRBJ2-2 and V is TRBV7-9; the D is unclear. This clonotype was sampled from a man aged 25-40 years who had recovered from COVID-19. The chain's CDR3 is CASSLRVAGELFF. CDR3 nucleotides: TGTGCCAGCAGCCTCCGGGTCGCCGGGGAGCTGTTTTTT. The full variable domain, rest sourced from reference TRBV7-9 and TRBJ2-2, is DTGVSQNPRHKITKRGQNVTFRCDPISEHNRLYWYRQTLGQGPEFLTYFQNEAQLEKSRLLSDRFSAERPKGSFSTLEIQRTEQGDSAMYLCASSLRVAGELFFGEGSRLTVL.